The 25 T cell receptor beta chains below all came from one sample that was sequenced in a study of cytomegalovirus exposure and HLA in healthy donors. Data came from immunoSEQ multiplex PCR; TCRdb stores just in-frame clones and leaves some out. The sample shows tens of thousands of clones, 97% of them seen only once. Sequenced sample: PBMCs. The receptors originated from a woman aged 18-30 years in good health and CMV-seropositive.

The chain uses TRBV5-4 and TRBJ2-3, with a possible D match to TRBD2 (6 bases). Trimming left V 3 bases short and J 0 bases short, with 11 bases between. CDR3 length: 15 amino acids. Germline-derived CDR1 and CDR2 are SGHNT and YYREEE (reference sequence). CDR3 in amino acids: CASSYLAPSTDTQYF. Here the CDR3 DNA reads TGTGCCAGCAGCTATCTAGCGCCTAGCACAGATACGCAGTATTTT.

This clone was detected only once. The V and J genes are TRBV5-1 and TRBJ1-1, with 8 bases fitting TRBD1. The J segment lost 5 bases and the V segment lost 0 bases, leaving 3 bases of the junction unmatched. This CDR3 has 14 amino acids. In germline, CDR1 is SGHRS, CDR2 YFSETQ. The chain's CDR3 is CASSLGNRGTEAFF. DNA of the CDR3: TGCGCCAGCAGCTTGGGTAACAGGGGGACTGAAGCTTTCTTT.

The chain recombines TRBV11-2 with TRBJ1-3, with 8 bases aligning to TRBD1. Germline CDR1 and CDR2: SGHAT and FQNNGV. This CDR3 is 17 amino acids long. V shed 0 bases, J shed 4 bases, and the junction held 8 bases outside the gene matches. The CDR3 DNA reads as TGTGCCAGCAGCTTAGATTGGCAGGGGGCTAGAGGAAACACCATATATTTT. Translating gives CASSLDWQGARGNTIYF.

The chain uses TRBV6-1 and TRBJ2-7, with a tentative D call TRBD2 (5 bases). This CDR3 contains 14 residues. V dropped 2 bases and J dropped 6 bases, with 14 bases sitting between them. CDR1 is MNHNS, CDR2 SASEGT, per germline. In DNA, the CDR3 is TGTGCCAGCAGTGAAATCCGGGGAATAAGCGAGCAGTACTTC. It specifies CASSEIRGISEQYF.

The rearrangement links TRBV11-2 to TRBJ2-1, with 7 nucleotides matching TRBD2. V shed 4 bases and J 7 bases; nucleotides not matched to a gene: 13. This CDR3 is 16 amino acids long. Germline CDR1 reads SGHAT; CDR2 reads FQNNGV. The CDR3 coding sequence is TGTGCCAGCAGCTCAGTGGAGGGAGGGAGGATAAATGAGCAGTTCTTC. Protein: CASSSVEGGRINEQFF.

The J gene is TRBJ2-1, the V gene TRBV7-3; 8 positions agree with TRBD2. V shed 6 bases and J 7 bases; nucleotides not matched to a gene: 5. Germline-derived CDR1 and CDR2 are SGHTA and FQGTGA. This CDR3 is built from 13 residues. This chain's CDR3 is CASRYRLANEQFF. The CDR3 DNA sequence: TGTGCCAGCAGATACCGACTAGCGAATGAGCAGTTCTTC.

This clone was recorded once. The CDR3, as DNA: TGTGCCAGCAGCTTTTGGGGCCCCGGGACTAGCGGGCTTCCTGAGCAGTTCTTC. Encoded protein: CASSFWGPGTSGLPEQFF. The rearrangement links TRBV7-9 to TRBJ2-1; TRBD2 agrees at 12 bases. Germline CDR1 and CDR2: SEHNR and FQNEAQ (reference sequence). J was trimmed by 9 bases and V by 3 bases; bases with no gene match: 15. This CDR3 is built from 18 residues. Filled out from reference TRBV7-9 and TRBJ2-1, the complete variable domain reads DTGVSQNPRHKITKRGQNVTFRCDPISEHNRLYWYRQTLGQGPEFLTYFQNEAQLEKSRLLSDRFSAERPKGSFSTLEIQRTEQGDSAMYLCASSFWGPGTSGLPEQFFGPGTRLTVL.

This chain joins TRBV2 and TRBJ1-5; TRBD1 is a possible D gene (5 bases). CDR3 length: 15 amino acids. Germline values: CDR1 SNHLY, CDR2 FYNNEI. Between the trimmed V and J ends, which lost 5 bases and 4 bases, there was a span of 15 bases. For the CDR3, the DNA is TGTGCCAGCAGTAGCGGAGGGACGGGTAATCAGCCCCAGCATTTT. It specifies CASSSGGTGNQPQHF.

The chain couples TRBV5-6 to TRBJ2-7, with TRBD2 matching over 10 bases. The junction had 3 bases not matched to a gene; V was cut back by 4 bases and J by 2 bases. Looked up from germline, CDR1 is SGHDT and CDR2 is YYEEEE. CDR3 length equals 14 residues. This CDR3 is CASSKREGAYEQYF. The CDR3 DNA reads TGTGCCAGCAGCAAGCGGGAGGGGGCCTACGAGCAGTACTTC.

The chain links TRBV27 to TRBJ2-1, with 12 bases that match TRBD2. The V gene end was trimmed by 3 bases and the J gene end by 3 bases; junction bases not matched to a gene: 6. The CDR3 spans 17 residues. Germline CDR1 and CDR2: MNHEY and SMNVEV (reference sequence). The CDR3 protein is CASSFASGRALYNEQFF. The CDR3 DNA follows: TGTGCCAGCAGTTTCGCTAGCGGGAGGGCCCTCTACAATGAGCAGTTCTTC.

V usage is TRBV30 and J usage is TRBJ2-2; TRBD2 agrees at 11 bases. CDR1 is GTSNPN and CDR2 is SVGIG in the germline V gene (reference sequence). J lost 0 bases, V lost 4 bases, and 4 bases had no gene match. The CDR3 sequence is 16 residues long. CDR3 region: CAWTSGRPSNTGELFF. The CDR3 region has the DNA TGTGCCTGGACTAGCGGGAGGCCTTCGAACACCGGGGAGCTGTTTTTT.

Here the CDR3 DNA reads TGTGCCAGCCGAACCCTCAAGGGGGGGAGAGAGACCCAGTACTTC. Protein product: CASRTLKGGRETQYF. The chain joins TRBV19 to TRBJ2-5; D might be TRBD2 (7 bases). Trimming removed 9 bases at V and 4 bases at J, with 21 bases between. This CDR3 has 15 amino acids. CDR1 and CDR2 (germline): LNHDA, SQIVND (reference sequence).

The rearrangement joins TRBV28 to TRBJ1-5; D might be TRBD1 (5 bases). Trimming removed 1 base from V and 3 bases from J, with 10 bases in between. Germline V gives CDR1 MDHEN, CDR2 SYDVKM. The CDR3 covers 15 residues. In DNA form, the CDR3 reads TGTGCCAGCAGTTTATCCAGGGCGTCCAATCAGCCCCAGCATTTT. This translates into CASSLSRASNQPQHF.

The chain is built from TRBV7-9 and TRBJ2-1, with 8 bases matching TRBD1. The germline V gene encodes CDR1 SEHNR and CDR2 FQNEAQ (reference sequence). The CDR3 sequence is 15 residues long. The junction had 10 bases not matched to a gene; V was cut back by 8 bases and J by 4 bases. CDR3 protein: CASPLTGERYNEQFF. The CDR3 DNA sequence: TGTGCCAGCCCACTGACAGGGGAGAGATACAATGAGCAGTTCTTC.

This clone was recorded once. Here the CDR3 reads CSVRTGDPEQFF. The CDR3 DNA is TGCAGCGTTCGGACAGGGGACCCTGAGCAGTTCTTC. V usage is TRBV29-1 and J usage is TRBJ2-1; 9 bases are a match to TRBD1. V trimming: 5 bases; J trimming: 9 bases; junction bases outside the gene matches: 5. Germline values: CDR1 SQVTM, CDR2 ANQGSEA. This CDR3 region has 12 residues.

The gene calls are TRBV7-9 and TRBJ2-3; no reliable D call. The CDR3 totals 15 residues. CDR1 is SEHNR, CDR2 FQNEAQ, per germline (reference sequence). With 1 base removed from V and 0 bases from J, the gap between germline ends came to 8 bases. The CDR3 nucleotides are TGTGCCAGCAGCTTAGACCGGTCTAGCACAGATACGCAGTATTTT. It encodes CASSLDRSSTDTQYF.

The chain joins TRBV7-9 to TRBJ2-2, with D uncertain. Germline CDR1 reads SEHNR; CDR2 reads FQNEAQ (reference sequence). The CDR3 length is 14 residues. V gave up 1 base and J gave up 10 bases, with 13 bases separating them. CDR3 bases: TGTGCCAGCAGCTTAGTAGCCGTGGGTGAGGAGCTGTTTTTT. This gives the protein CASSLVAVGEELFF. Variable domain in full (rest from reference TRBV7-9 and TRBJ2-2): DTGVSQNPRHKITKRGQNVTFRCDPISEHNRLYWYRQTLGQGPEFLTYFQNEAQLEKSRLLSDRFSAERPKGSFSTLEIQRTEQGDSAMYLCASSLVAVGEELFFGEGSRLTVL.

V usage is TRBV19 and J usage is TRBJ2-3; 10 bases fit TRBD1. V was pared by 9 bases and J by 5 bases, with 5 bases of the junction left unmatched. Looked up from germline, CDR1 is LNHDA and CDR2 is SQIVND (reference sequence). The CDR3 consists of 13 residues. CDR3 in DNA: TGTGCCAGCAGACAGGGGGCGGAAGATACGCAGTATTTT. Protein: CASRQGAEDTQYF.

The chain uses TRBV11-2 and TRBJ2-6, with 7 nucleotides matching TRBD1. Unmatched junction bases numbered 6, after V lost 10 bases and J lost 3 bases. Germline CDR1 reads SGHAT; CDR2 reads FQNNGV. The CDR3 loop spans 14 amino acids. CDR3 in amino acids: CAMKQGYGANVLTF. The DNA of the CDR3 is TGTGCCATGAAACAGGGGTATGGGGCCAACGTCCTGACTTTC.

The chain couples TRBV7-9 to TRBJ2-1; D is possibly TRBD2 (5 bases). CDR3 length: 17 amino acids. The V end lost 4 bases, the J end lost 0 bases, and 16 bases lay between the germline ends. Germline CDR1 reads SEHNR; CDR2 reads FQNEAQ (reference sequence). The CDR3 DNA reads TGTGCCAGCAGCTCAGTGGGGAGCGGCAGCTCCTACAATGAGCAGTTCTTC. Encoded protein: CASSSVGSGSSYNEQFF.

The chain carries TRBV7-9 and TRBJ2-4; D remains unclear. V was pared by 1 base and J by 8 bases, with 12 bases between. The CDR3 sequence is 14 residues long. Germline V gene lookup returns CDR1 SEHNR and CDR2 FQNEAQ (reference sequence). The CDR3 protein is CASSLESRLYIQYF. DNA of the CDR3: TGTGCCAGCAGCTTAGAGAGCAGGTTATACATTCAGTACTTC.

The V gene is TRBV19, the J gene TRBJ2-5; 10 bases map to TRBD2. CDR1 LNHDA and CDR2 SQIVND come from the germline V gene (reference sequence). The CDR3 is 15 residues long. The junction had 10 bases not matched to a gene; V was cut back by 9 bases and J by 3 bases. CDR3 DNA: TGTGCCAGGTTAGCGGGAGGCGTGGGCGAAGAGACCCAGTACTTC. Protein product: CARLAGGVGEETQYF.

This clone was seen only a few times. V is TRBV2 and J is TRBJ1-2; D remains ambiguous. This CDR3 comprises 11 residues. Looked up from germline, CDR1 is SNHLY and CDR2 is FYNNEI. The germline V and J ends were trimmed by 9 bases and 8 bases, with 13 bases remaining between them. The CDR3 DNA reads as TGTGCCAGAATGGAGGGTGGAGGCTACACCTTC. It codes for CARMEGGGYTF.

V usage is TRBV10-3 and J usage is TRBJ2-2; perhaps TRBD2 as D (5 bases). The ends were cut back, 4 bases at V and 6 bases at J, with 6 bases in the middle. CDR1 is ENHRY and CDR2 is SYGVKD in the germline V gene. The CDR3 has 12 amino acids. DNA for the CDR3: TGTGCCATCAGTGCGGGATCCGGGGAGCTGTTTTTT. As protein: CAISAGSGELFF.

V is TRBV19 and J is TRBJ1-5; 8 nucleotides line up with TRBD1. CDR3 size: 16 residues. With 1 base clipped from V and 6 bases from J, the junction kept 8 bases outside the gene matches. Germline values: CDR1 LNHDA, CDR2 SQIVND (reference sequence). In DNA, the CDR3 is TGTGCCAGTAGTATAGCTACAGGGGGAGCTGGTCAGCCCCAGCATTTT. The encoded protein is CASSIATGGAGQPQHF.